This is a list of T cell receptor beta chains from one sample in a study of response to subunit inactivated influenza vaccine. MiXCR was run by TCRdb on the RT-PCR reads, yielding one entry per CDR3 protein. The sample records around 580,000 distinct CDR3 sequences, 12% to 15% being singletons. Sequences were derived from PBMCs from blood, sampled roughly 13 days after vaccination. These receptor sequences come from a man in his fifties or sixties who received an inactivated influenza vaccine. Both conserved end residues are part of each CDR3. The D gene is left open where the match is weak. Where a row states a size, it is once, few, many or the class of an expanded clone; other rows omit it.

CDR3aa: CAITPDLLSDTQYF
CDR3nt: TGTGCCATCACACCAGACCTTCTGTCAGATACGCAGTATTTT
d_gene: .
v_gene: TRBV10-3
j_gene: TRBJ2-3
abundance: .

CDR3aa: CASSQRQGGTDTQYF
CDR3nt: TGCGCCAGCAGCCAGAGGCAGGGTGGTACAGATACGCAGTATTTT
d_gene: .
v_gene: TRBV4-3
j_gene: TRBJ2-3
abundance: .

CDR3aa: CASSQELTSSYEQYF
CDR3nt: TGTGCCAGCAGCCAAGAGCTGACTAGCTCCTACGAGCAGTACTTC
d_gene: .
v_gene: TRBV4-2
j_gene: TRBJ2-7
abundance: .

CDR3aa: CASSWQITSGNTIYF
CDR3nt: TGTGCCAGCAGCTGGCAGATTACCTCTGGAAACACCATATATTTT
d_gene: .
v_gene: TRBV7-2
j_gene: TRBJ1-3
abundance: .

CDR3aa: CSARDGSGGSYEQYF
CDR3nt: TGCAGTGCTAGAGATGGGAGCGGGGGGTCCTACGAGCAGTACTTC
d_gene: TRBD2
v_gene: TRBV20-1
j_gene: TRBJ2-7
abundance: .

CDR3aa: CASNSWGDASGVEQYF
CDR3nt: TGTGCCAGCAATTCGTGGGGAGACGCTAGCGGGGTCGAGCAGTACTTC
d_gene: TRBD2
v_gene: TRBV28
j_gene: TRBJ2-7
abundance: few

CDR3aa: CSANSGWSYEQYF
CDR3nt: TGCAGTGCTAACAGCGGCTGGAGCTACGAGCAGTACTTC
d_gene: .
v_gene: TRBV20-1
j_gene: TRBJ2-7
abundance: few

CDR3aa: CASSPVEGAYYGYTF
CDR3nt: TGTGCCAGCAGTCCGGTGGAGGGGGCTTATTATGGCTACACCTTC
d_gene: TRBD1
v_gene: TRBV12-3/TRBV12-4
j_gene: TRBJ1-2
abundance: few

CDR3aa: CASSRRQETYNEQFF
CDR3nt: TGTGCCAGCAGTCGTAGACAGGAAACCTACAATGAGCAGTTCTTC
d_gene: .
v_gene: TRBV7-2
j_gene: TRBJ2-1
abundance: once

CDR3aa: CASSLGSGMAGELFF
CDR3nt: TGTGCCAGCAGCTTAGGGTCAGGGATGGCCGGGGAGCTGTTTTTT
d_gene: .
v_gene: TRBV7-2
j_gene: TRBJ2-2
abundance: .

CDR3aa: CASSFQGAYTGELFF
CDR3nt: TGTGCCAGCAGCTTCCAGGGGGCATACACCGGGGAGCTGTTTTTT
d_gene: TRBD1
v_gene: TRBV7-9
j_gene: TRBJ2-2
abundance: few

CDR3aa: CASSLARLPYEQYF
CDR3nt: TGTGCCAGCAGCTTAGCGAGACTTCCCTACGAGCAGTACTTC
d_gene: .
v_gene: TRBV7-8
j_gene: TRBJ2-7
abundance: few

CDR3aa: CAISVPAGANTGELFF
CDR3nt: TGTGCCATCAGTGTCCCAGCGGGAGCGAACACCGGGGAGCTGTTTTTT
d_gene: TRBD2
v_gene: TRBV10-3
j_gene: TRBJ2-2
abundance: many

CDR3aa: CASSFLSGEQFF
CDR3nt: TGTGCCAGCAGTTTCCTTAGCGGCGAGCAGTTCTTC
d_gene: .
v_gene: TRBV6-2/TRBV6-3
j_gene: TRBJ2-1
abundance: .

CDR3aa: CASSRITRGTGELFF
CDR3nt: TGCGCCAGCAGCCGTATAACGCGGGGGACCGGGGAGCTGTTTTTT
d_gene: TRBD2
v_gene: TRBV4-3
j_gene: TRBJ2-2
abundance: few

CDR3aa: CASSQDFAGGDEQFF
CDR3nt: TGCGCCAGCAGCCAAGATTTTGCGGGAGGGGATGAGCAGTTCTTC
d_gene: TRBD2
v_gene: TRBV4-3
j_gene: TRBJ2-1
abundance: few

CDR3aa: CASRGGTNYEQYF
CDR3nt: TGTGCCAGCAGGGGTGGGACAAACTACGAGCAGTACTTC
d_gene: .
v_gene: TRBV6-1
j_gene: TRBJ2-7
abundance: .

CDR3aa: CASSQELAGGNSYEQYF
CDR3nt: TGTGCCAGCAGCCAAGAACTAGCGGGGGGTAACTCCTACGAGCAGTACTTC
d_gene: TRBD2
v_gene: TRBV4-2
j_gene: TRBJ2-7
abundance: few

CDR3aa: CAREPGPTNYGYTF
CDR3nt: TGTGCCAGAGAACCGGGACCTACTAACTATGGCTACACCTTC
d_gene: .
v_gene: TRBV6-4
j_gene: TRBJ1-2
abundance: .

CDR3aa: CASSYSGSNEQFF
CDR3nt: TGTGCCAGCAGTTACTCCGGCAGCAATGAGCAGTTCTTC
d_gene: .
v_gene: TRBV6-2/TRBV6-3
j_gene: TRBJ2-1
abundance: many

CDR3aa: CAWSKGDRAETEQYF
CDR3nt: TGTGCCTGGAGTAAGGGGGACAGGGCCGAAACCGAGCAGTACTTC
d_gene: TRBD1
v_gene: TRBV30
j_gene: TRBJ2-7
abundance: .

CDR3aa: CSASQGPMNTEAFF
CDR3nt: TGCAGTGCTAGTCAAGGGCCCATGAACACTGAAGCTTTCTTT
d_gene: .
v_gene: TRBV20-1
j_gene: TRBJ1-1
abundance: few

CDR3aa: CSATGTSGQETQYF
CDR3nt: TGCAGTGCCACCGGGACTAGCGGACAAGAGACCCAGTACTTC
d_gene: TRBD2
v_gene: TRBV20-1
j_gene: TRBJ2-5
abundance: many